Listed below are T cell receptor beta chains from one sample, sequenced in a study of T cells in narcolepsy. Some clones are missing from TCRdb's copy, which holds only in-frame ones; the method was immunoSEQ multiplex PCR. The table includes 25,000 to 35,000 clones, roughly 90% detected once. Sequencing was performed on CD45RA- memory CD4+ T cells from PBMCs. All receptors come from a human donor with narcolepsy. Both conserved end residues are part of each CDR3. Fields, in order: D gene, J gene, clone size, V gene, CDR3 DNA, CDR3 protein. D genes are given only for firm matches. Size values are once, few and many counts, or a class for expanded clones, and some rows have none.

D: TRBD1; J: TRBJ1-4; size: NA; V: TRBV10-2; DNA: TGCGCCAGCAGTGACGGGGGGACAGAGAATGAAAAACTGTTTTTT; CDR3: CASSDGGTENEKLFF
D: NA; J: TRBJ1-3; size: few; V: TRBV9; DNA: TGTGCCAGCAGCGCTAGGGAAAACACCATATATTTT; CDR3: CASSARENTIYF
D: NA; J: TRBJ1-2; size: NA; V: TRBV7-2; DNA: TGTGCCAGCAGCCCCACTCTACGCCGGGGCTATGGCTACACCTTC; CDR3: CASSPTLRRGYGYTF
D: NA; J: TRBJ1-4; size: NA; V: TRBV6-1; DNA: TGTGCCAGCACCCAAGTGGCGCGTGAAAAACTGTTTTTT; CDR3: CASTQVAREKLFF
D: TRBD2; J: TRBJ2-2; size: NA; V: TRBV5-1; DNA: TGCGCCAGCACCCCAAGGGCTAGCGGGCGCACCGGGGAGCTGTTTTTT; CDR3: CASTPRASGRTGELFF
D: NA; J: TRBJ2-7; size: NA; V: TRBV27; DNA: TGTGCCAGCATTTATTCAGGGGAGCAGTACTTC; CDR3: CASIYSGEQYF
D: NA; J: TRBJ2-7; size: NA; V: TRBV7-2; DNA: TGTGCCAGCAGCTTGCGGGACATGGACCACGAGCAGTACTTC; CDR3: CASSLRDMDHEQYF
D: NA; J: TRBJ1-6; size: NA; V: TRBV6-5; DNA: TGTGCCAGCTCTAAGAGCTCCTATAATTCACCCCTCCACTTT; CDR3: CASSKSSYNSPLHF
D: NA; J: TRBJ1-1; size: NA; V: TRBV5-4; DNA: TGTGCCAGCAGCCCGCCGGGCCAGGGTCGTTTCACTGAAGCTTTCTTT; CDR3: CASSPPGQGRFTEAFF
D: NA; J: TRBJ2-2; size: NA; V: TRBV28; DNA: TGTGCCAGCAGTCTCGAGGCCGGGGAGCTGTTTTTT; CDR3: CASSLEAGELFF
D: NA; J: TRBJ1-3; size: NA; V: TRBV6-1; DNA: TGTGCCAGCAGTGAAAGGGGAGGACAGTTCTCTGGAAACACCATATATTTT; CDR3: CASSERGGQFSGNTIYF
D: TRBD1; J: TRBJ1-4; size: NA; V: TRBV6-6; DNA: TGTGCCAGCAGTGACCAGGGGGCAACTAATGAAAAACTGTTTTTT; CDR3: CASSDQGATNEKLFF
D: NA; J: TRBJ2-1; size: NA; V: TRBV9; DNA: TGTGCCAGCAGCCCCCAAAGAGACAATGAGCAGTTCTTC; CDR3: CASSPQRDNEQFF
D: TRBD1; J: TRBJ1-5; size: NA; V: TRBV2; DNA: TGTGCCAGCAGCGGGACAGTTAATAGCAATCAGCCCCAGCATTTT; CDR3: CASSGTVNSNQPQHF
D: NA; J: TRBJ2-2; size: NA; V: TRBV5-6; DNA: TGTGCCAGCAGCTTGCTAGGGACGGCCAACACCGGGGAGCTGTTTTTT; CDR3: CASSLLGTANTGELFF
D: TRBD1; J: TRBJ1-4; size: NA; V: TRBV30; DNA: TGTGCCTGGAGGGGACAGGGATGGGGGGAAAAACTGTTTTTT; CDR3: CAWRGQGWGEKLFF
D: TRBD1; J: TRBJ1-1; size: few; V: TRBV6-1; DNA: TGTGCCAGCAGCATCACAGGGGGCACTGAAGCTTTCTTT; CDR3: CASSITGGTEAFF
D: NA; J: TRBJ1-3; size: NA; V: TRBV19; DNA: TGTGCCAGTAGTATTGGCAGCCGGGCATTCGACACCATATATTTT; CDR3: CASSIGSRAFDTIYF
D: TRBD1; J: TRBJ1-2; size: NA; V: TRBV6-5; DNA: TGTGCCAGCAGGAAGCAGGGGGATTACTATGGCTACACCTTC; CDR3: CASRKQGDYYGYTF
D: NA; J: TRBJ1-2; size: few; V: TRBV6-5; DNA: TGTGCCAGCGCCTCGGACGGGAACTATGGCTACACCTTC; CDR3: CASASDGNYGYTF
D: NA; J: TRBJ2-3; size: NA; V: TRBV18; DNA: TGTGCCAGCTCGCTCCACAGTACATCAGATACGCAGTATTTT; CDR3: CASSLHSTSDTQYF
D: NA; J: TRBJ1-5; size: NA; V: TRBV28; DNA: TGTGCCAGCAGTTACAGGACCCCCTCACATTTT; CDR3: CASSYRTPSHF
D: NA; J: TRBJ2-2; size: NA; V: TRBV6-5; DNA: TGTGCCAGCACGGGGGAGGTCACCGGGGAGCTGTTTTTT; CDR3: CASTGEVTGELFF
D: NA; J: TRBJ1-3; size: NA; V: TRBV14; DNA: TGTGCCAGCAGCCACAGGGCTCGCGGAAACACCATATATTTT; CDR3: CASSHRARGNTIYF
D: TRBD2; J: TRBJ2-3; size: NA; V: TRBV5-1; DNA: TGCGCCAGCAGCTCTGGAGCCGGGACTAGCGGGTTCGGGACAGATACGCAGTATTTT; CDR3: CASSSGAGTSGFGTDTQYF